Included here is one TCR beta chain sequence, with context. The sample belongs to a study of blood T cell repertoires in COVID-19. Measured with immunoSEQ multiplex PCR; TCRdb has only the in-frame clones, and not every one. In the table there are around 120,000 clones, about four fifths of which are singletons. Germline V gene data show CDR1 as LNHNV and CDR2 as YYDKDF (reference sequence). V was shortened by 5 bases and J by 8 bases, with 15 bases between the two germline ends. CDR3 length equals 14 residues. The rearrangement links TRBV15 to TRBJ2-2; D is possibly TRBD2 (6 bases). This TCR was recovered from a man aged 35 to 55 with active or convalescent COVID-19. Sequencing was done on a sample of peripheral blood. The CDR3 bases are TGTGCCACCAGCCGCGGCGGGGACGCGGGGGAGCTGTTTTTT. Translated, it gives CATSRGGDAGELFF.